These 17 T cell receptor beta chains share one sample of origin, sequenced in a study of tumor-infiltrating lymphocytes in localized non-small cell lung cancer. Clones were sequenced by immunoSEQ multiplex PCR, and TCRdb holds only the in-frame ones, with some missing. This sample has 15,000 to 20,000 clones; almost 70% occur once, and the top ten carry around 6%. Input material: lung tumor tissue. Receptors originate from a human donor with non-small cell lung cancer.

The chain uses TRBV4-1 and TRBJ2-7, with a tentative D call TRBD2 (6 bases). The CDR3 loop spans 14 amino acids. Germline V gene lookup returns CDR1 MGHRA and CDR2 YSYEKL. Deletions cut 1 base from V and 4 bases from J, with 11 bases between. The CDR3 sequence: CASSQAGVPYEQYF. The CDR3 DNA follows: TGCGCCAGCAGCCAAGCGGGGGTGCCGTACGAGCAGTACTTC.

The rearrangement joins TRBV28 to TRBJ2-6; TRBD1 might be the D (5 bases). This CDR3 is built from 14 residues. The V gene lost 4 bases and the J gene lost 2 bases, with 6 bases spanning the gap. CDR1 is MDHEN, CDR2 SYDVKM, per germline. CDR3 nucleotide sequence: TGTGCCAGCAGTTACAGGACTGGGGCCAACGTCCTGACTTTC. The encoded protein is CASSYRTGANVLTF.

The chain uses TRBV4-3 and TRBJ2-7; TRBD1 is a possible D gene (6 bases). In germline, CDR1 is LGHNA, CDR2 YSLEER. Trimming took off 2 bases at V and 0 bases at J, with 14 bases between the two ends. The CDR3 runs 16 residues. CDR3 protein: CASSQSFQGPSYEQYF. The CDR3 DNA follows: TGCGCCAGCAGCCAAAGCTTCCAGGGGCCCTCCTACGAGCAGTACTTC.

The chain combines TRBV11-3 with TRBJ2-1, with D tentatively TRBD1 (5 bases). Per the germline V gene, CDR1 is SGHNT and CDR2 is YENEEA. This CDR3 has 15 residues. Between the trimmed V and J ends, which lost 3 bases and 2 bases, there was a span of 11 bases. The CDR3 sequence is CASSLDPGTYNEQFF. The CDR3 DNA reads as TGTGCCAGCAGCTTGGATCCAGGGACCTACAATGAGCAGTTCTTC.

This clone has a single count. V is TRBV9 and J is TRBJ2-3; the D gene is possibly TRBD2 (7 bases). Germline-derived CDR1 and CDR2 are SGDLS and YYNGEE. CDR3 length equals 16 residues. The V end lost 4 bases, the J end lost 3 bases, and 18 bases lay between the germline ends. CDR3 coding DNA: TGTGCCAGCAGCTCGAACCTGGGGGGGCAAACAGATACGCAGTATTTT. Its protein product is CASSSNLGGQTDTQYF.

The chain carries TRBV18 and TRBJ2-1; D unresolved. V was pared by 0 bases and J by 4 bases, with 10 bases between. The CDR3 runs 15 residues. Germline V gene sequence: CDR1 KGHSH, CDR2 LQKENI. In nucleotides, the CDR3 is TGTGCCAGCTCACCACCTCTGTACGATTACAATGAGCAGTTCTTC. It codes for CASSPPLYDYNEQFF.

This clone has just a few counts. This chain connects TRBV6-5 to TRBJ1-2; the match to TRBD1 covers 7 bases. The CDR3 sequence is 13 residues long. Germline CDR1 is MNHEY and CDR2 is SVGAGI. The V gene end was trimmed by 2 bases and the J gene end by 5 bases; junction bases not matched to a gene: 2. The CDR3 region is CASSYRTGYGYTF. CDR3 DNA: TGTGCCAGCAGTTACCGGACAGGATATGGCTACACCTTC.

This chain uses TRBV7-2 with TRBJ2-3, with D uncertain. The CDR3 runs to 12 residues. The V gene lost 5 bases and the J gene lost 2 bases, with 5 bases spanning the gap. Germline CDR1 and CDR2: SGHTA and FQGNSA. The CDR3 sequence is CASSPNTDTQYF. CDR3 DNA: TGTGCCAGCAGCCCAAACACAGATACGCAGTATTTT.

This clone was recorded a few times. This sequence joins TRBV6-5 and TRBJ1-4, with D hard to call. The CDR3 consists of 14 residues. V was cut by 6 bases and J by 8 bases, with 16 bases left in between. Per the germline V gene, CDR1 is MNHEY and CDR2 is SVGAGI. CDR3 nucleotides: TGTGCCAGCAGGAGGACGCGGATTGGGGAAAAACTGTTTTTT. Its translation: CASRRTRIGEKLFF.

The chain recombines TRBV5-1 with TRBJ2-5; the D is unclear. V dropped 3 bases and J dropped 5 bases, with 5 bases sitting between them. Germline V gives CDR1 SGHRS, CDR2 YFSETQ. This CDR3 has 11 residues. CDR3 residues: CASSYEETQYF. The CDR3 nucleotides are TGCGCCAGCAGCTATGAGGAGACCCAGTACTTC.

This clone occurred a few times. This chain connects TRBV10-3 to TRBJ1-6; TRBD1 aligns across 9 bases. Trimming cost V 4 bases and J 7 bases; bases outside gene matches: 5. The CDR3 length is 15 residues. Germline CDR1 ENHRY, CDR2 SYGVKD. The CDR3 DNA sequence: TGTGCCATCAGTGCCTCCGGGACAGGGAATTCACCCCTCCACTTT. Protein sequence: CAISASGTGNSPLHF.

This rearrangement joins TRBV5-6 to TRBJ2-7; 11 bases are a match to TRBD1. The CDR3 is 14 residues long. Germline lookup yields CDR1 SGHDT and CDR2 YYEEEE. Germline trimming cut 2 bases from V and 6 bases from J; bases unmatched to any gene: 4. CDR3 in DNA: TGTGCCAGCAGCTTCGGGACAGGGGGGCGCGAGCAGTACTTC. This codes for CASSFGTGGREQYF. The variable domain in full, completed from reference TRBV5-6 and TRBJ2-7, reads DAGVTQSPTHLIKTRGQQVTLRCSPKSGHDTVSWYQQALGQGPQFIFQYYEEEERQRGNFPDRFSGHQFPNYSSELNVNALLLGDSALYLCASSFGTGGREQYFGPGTRLTVT.

V gene TRBV29-1 combines with J gene TRBJ2-1; no reliable D call. V lost 7 bases and J 0 bases, leaving 10 bases between the germline ends. The CDR3 extends over 13 amino acids. Germline V gives CDR1 SQVTM, CDR2 ANQGSEA. CDR3 nucleotide sequence: TGCAGCGGTCTCCAGAGCTCCTACAATGAGCAGTTCTTC. Translation: CSGLQSSYNEQFF.

This chain connects TRBV11-2 to TRBJ2-5, with 8 bases matching TRBD1. The ends lost 1 base at V and 5 bases at J; junction bases unmatched: 3. The V gene's germline CDR1 is SGHAT and CDR2 FQNNGV. The CDR3 sequence is 14 residues long. This CDR3 reads CASSLVQGGETQYF. CDR3 DNA sequence: TGTGCCAGCAGCTTAGTACAGGGGGGTGAGACCCAGTACTTC.

Within the sample, this clone is medium-sized. V and J are TRBV6-5 and TRBJ1-1, with D unclear. Germline CDR1 reads MNHEY; CDR2 reads SVGAGI. Trimming removed 6 bases at V and 5 bases at J, with 13 bases between. The CDR3 spans 13 residues. CDR3 amino acids: CASRDTVDTEAFF. CDR3 nucleotide sequence: TGTGCCAGCAGAGACACGGTAGATACTGAAGCTTTCTTT.

The rearrangement links TRBV19 to TRBJ1-5, with D maybe TRBD1 (6 bases). The CDR3 consists of 15 residues. Trimming took 4 bases from V and 4 from J, leaving 14 bases between them. Germline CDR1 and CDR2: LNHDA and SQIVND (reference sequence). The CDR3 region is CASSTVPQGNQPQHF. The CDR3 bases are TGTGCCAGTAGTACGGTACCACAGGGAAATCAGCCCCAGCATTTT.

The rearrangement uses TRBV2 and TRBJ1-2; a possible D gene is TRBD1 (5 bases). V was trimmed by 2 bases and J by 4 bases, leaving 17 bases between them. CDR3 length equals 16 residues. Germline V lookup: CDR1 SNHLY, CDR2 FYNNEI. CDR3 nucleotide sequence: TGTGCCAGCAGTGAATCCAGGGCCCCCGGCGGCTATGGCTACACCTTC. Protein sequence: CASSESRAPGGYGYTF.